A single sample is the source of the 26 T cell receptor beta chains below, sequenced in a study of blood T cell repertoires in COVID-19. Clones were sequenced by immunoSEQ multiplex PCR, and TCRdb holds only the in-frame ones, with some missing. This sample has tens of thousands of clones, with 75% to 90% found just once. The sequenced sample was peripheral blood. These receptors all come from a man in his 60s with acute or convalescent COVID-19.

The chain uses TRBV6-5 and TRBJ2-5; D possibly corresponds to TRBD2 (6 bases). Germline values: CDR1 MNHEY, CDR2 SVGAGI. This CDR3 has 16 amino acids. Trimming shortened V by 2 bases and J by 0 bases, and 13 bases separated the two germline ends. CDR3: CASSYTAGAYQETQYF. In DNA, the CDR3 is TGTGCCAGCAGTTACACAGCGGGCGCGTACCAAGAGACCCAGTACTTC.

The rearrangement uses TRBV7-2 and TRBJ2-3; 9 nucleotides line up with TRBD2. Looked up from germline, CDR1 is SGHTA and CDR2 is FQGNSA. Trimming took 1 base from V and 6 from J; bases not matched to a gene: 11. This CDR3 has 17 amino acids. DNA of the CDR3: TGTGCCAGCAGCTTAGGGAGTAGCGGGGGTCAGGGGGATACGCAGTATTTT. It codes for CASSLGSSGGQGDTQYF.

V usage is TRBV7-8 and J usage is TRBJ2-3, with a tentative D call TRBD2 (5 bases). V lost 0 bases, J lost 6 bases, and 10 bases lay in between. From germline, CDR1 is SGHVS and CDR2 FQNEAQ. The CDR3 sequence is 14 residues long. For the CDR3, the DNA is TGTGCCAGCAGCTTAGCGGGAAGGGAGGATACGCAGTATTTT. The encoded protein is CASSLAGREDTQYF.

The V gene is TRBV5-5, the J gene TRBJ1-3; no reliable D call. Germline values: CDR1 SGHKS, CDR2 YYEKEE (reference sequence). V was pared by 2 bases and J by 0 bases, with 12 bases between. The CDR3 runs 16 residues. The CDR3 DNA follows: TGTGCCAGCAGCTTATTCGAGGCGGGCTCTGGAAACACCATATATTTT. Residues: CASSLFEAGSGNTIYF.

The rearrangement uses TRBV27 and TRBJ2-1; TRBD2 matches at 8 bases. This CDR3 region has 16 residues. Germline CDR1 reads MNHEY; CDR2 reads SMNVEV (reference sequence). V was clipped by 5 bases and J by 3 bases; unmatched bases: 9. The CDR3: CASSLSPGGGYNEQFF. The CDR3 nucleotides are TGTGCCAGCAGTCTGAGCCCGGGAGGGGGCTACAATGAGCAGTTCTTC.

J is TRBJ2-7 and V is TRBV20-1, with a tentative D call TRBD1 (5 bases). CDR1 is DFQATT, CDR2 SNEGSKA, per germline (reference sequence). Trimming left V 5 bases short and J 6 bases short, with 11 bases between. The CDR3 contains 11 residues. The CDR3 loop reads CSASQGSEQYF. The CDR3 nucleotides read TGCAGTGCTTCCCAGGGATCCGAGCAGTACTTC.

The chain combines TRBV5-6 with TRBJ2-7, with a tentative D call TRBD2 (6 bases). V lost 0 bases to trimming and J lost 2 bases, with 12 bases between them. The CDR3 loop spans 15 amino acids. Germline V gene data show CDR1 as SGHDT and CDR2 as YYEEEE. CDR3 loop: CASSLDRGTPYEQYF. DNA of the CDR3: TGTGCCAGCAGCTTGGATCGGGGGACCCCCTACGAGCAGTACTTC.

Points on this clone: An end of the junction does not agree with germline; a read error may underlie this. This rearrangement joins TRBV7-7 to TRBJ1-1; no clear D gene. The germline V gene encodes CDR1 SSHAT and CDR2 FNYEAQ (reference sequence). The CDR3 totals 13 residues. Here the CDR3 DNA reads TGTGCTAGCAGCTTAGATAGGAACACTGAAGCTTTCTTT. This gives the protein CASSLDRNTEAFF.

This chain joins TRBV18 and TRBJ2-7; 12 nucleotides agree with TRBD2. Germline V lookup: CDR1 KGHSH, CDR2 LQKENI. The junction had 2 bases not matched to a gene; V was cut back by 3 bases and J by 2 bases. This CDR3 spans 15 amino acids. CDR3 coding DNA: TGTGCCAGCTCACCGCTAGCGGGAGGGGCCTACGAGCAGTACTTC. Translated, it gives CASSPLAGGAYEQYF.

V is TRBV7-2 and J is TRBJ1-2; TRBD1 is a possible D gene (5 bases). Germline CDR1 reads SGHTA; CDR2 reads FQGNSA. CDR3 length: 13 residues. V was trimmed by 5 bases and J by 8 bases, leaving 15 bases between them. The CDR3 DNA sequence: TGTGCCAGCAGCCCGTCAGGGAATGGCGGCTACACCTTC. This encodes CASSPSGNGGYTF. Full variable domain (outside the CDR3, taken from reference TRBV7-2 and TRBJ1-2): GAGVSQSPSNKVTEKGKDVELRCDPISGHTALYWYRQSLGQGLEFLIYFQGNSAPDKSGLPSDRFSAERTGGSVSTLTIQRTQQEDSAVYLCASSPSGNGGYTFGSGTRLTVV.

The rearrangement joins TRBV7-2 to TRBJ2-1, with 8 positions matching TRBD1. The trim removed 2 bases at V and 1 base at J, leaving 4 bases unmatched. The germline gives CDR1 SGHTA, CDR2 FQGNSA. CDR3 length: 16 residues. Here the CDR3 reads CASSLNGQGSYNEQFF. The CDR3 nucleotides are TGTGCCAGCAGCTTAAATGGACAGGGTTCCTACAATGAGCAGTTCTTC. Supplemented by reference TRBV7-2 and TRBJ2-1, the full variable domain reads GAGVSQSPSNKVTEKGKDVELRCDPISGHTALYWYRQSLGQGLEFLIYFQGNSAPDKSGLPSDRFSAERTGGSVSTLTIQRTQQEDSAVYLCASSLNGQGSYNEQFFGPGTRLTVL.

The J gene is TRBJ2-3, the V gene TRBV11-3, with TRBD2 matching 8 bases. This CDR3 has 17 residues. V shed 3 bases, J shed 0 bases, and the junction held 8 bases outside the gene matches. The germline V gene has CDR1 SGHNT and CDR2 YENEEA. The CDR3 protein is CASSFTLADPSTDTQYF. CDR3 DNA sequence: TGTGCCAGCAGCTTTACACTAGCGGACCCTAGCACAGATACGCAGTATTTT.

The chain is built from TRBV21-1 and TRBJ1-4; no DNA check was done on the table's D call, TRBD1. TRBV21-1 constitutes a pseudogene. The CDR3 length is 18 residues. CDR3 bases: TGTGCCAGCAGCGCGTGCAAAGGTCGGGTGAGGACAGATGAAAAACTGTTTTTT. It codes for CASSACKGRVRTDEKLFF.

V and J are TRBV11-2 and TRBJ2-5; TRBD2 agrees at 10 bases. Germline V lookup: CDR1 SGHAT, CDR2 FQNNGV. Trimming cost V 4 bases and J 1 base; bases outside gene matches: 12. The CDR3 sequence is 18 residues long. CDR3 coding DNA: TGTGCCAGCAGCTCCCTAGCGGGAGCTTCGGGGGGCCAAGAGACCCAGTACTTC. Amino acids: CASSSLAGASGGQETQYF.

This chain connects TRBV2 to TRBJ2-1, with D maybe TRBD1 (5 bases). Germline V gene lookup returns CDR1 SNHLY and CDR2 FYNNEI. CDR3 size: 15 residues. Trimming stripped 5 bases from V and 4 bases from J, with 15 bases between. The CDR3, as DNA: TGTGCCAGCAGTACAGACAGTTCCCCTTACAATGAGCAGTTCTTC. Protein: CASSTDSSPYNEQFF.

The rearrangement links TRBV7-8 to TRBJ2-7; D gene unclear. The CDR3 runs to 15 residues. Trimming shortened V by 1 base and J by 3 bases, and 13 bases separated the two germline ends. In germline, CDR1 is SGHVS, CDR2 FQNEAQ. CDR3 residues: CASSLGTAFYYEQYF. Written as DNA, the CDR3 is TGTGCCAGCAGCTTAGGTACAGCCTTTTACTACGAGCAGTACTTC.

The chain links TRBV19 to TRBJ2-3; D remains unclear. The ends were cut back, 5 bases at V and 1 base at J, with 10 bases in the middle. The CDR3 sequence is 14 residues long. Germline CDR1 is LNHDA and CDR2 is SQIVND (reference sequence). The CDR3 here is CASSPGVGTDTQYF. The CDR3 region has the DNA TGTGCCAGTAGTCCCGGAGTGGGCACAGATACGCAGTATTTT.

This clone was counted a single time. J is TRBJ2-3 and V is TRBV5-1; weak D call: TRBD2 (7 bases). Trimming cost V 4 bases and J 3 bases, with 15 bases left between them. The CDR3 is 15 residues long. Germline V gene sequence: CDR1 SGHRS, CDR2 YFSETQ. CDR3 protein: CASSTGGIRTDTQYF. In nucleotides, the CDR3 is TGCGCCAGCAGCACGGGGGGCATAAGGACAGATACGCAGTATTTT.

The rearrangement joins TRBV7-2 to TRBJ2-3; D uncertain. Germline V gives CDR1 SGHTA, CDR2 FQGNSA. The CDR3 spans 15 residues. V gave up 5 bases and J gave up 2 bases, with 14 bases separating them. The CDR3 DNA sequence: TGTGCCAGCAGCCTCGGAGTATTCACCACAGATACGCAGTATTTT. Translating gives CASSLGVFTTDTQYF.

CDR3 DNA: TGTGCCAGCTCACCAGTGAACGGGAACACTGAAGCTTTCTTT. Amino acids: CASSPVNGNTEAFF. The chain is built from TRBV18 and TRBJ1-1; D is uncertain. Germline values: CDR1 KGHSH, CDR2 LQKENI. Trimming cost V 2 bases and J 1 base, with 8 bases left between them. The CDR3 consists of 14 residues. The variable domain in full, with the rest retrieved from reference TRBV18 and TRBJ1-1, is NAGVMQNPRHLVRRRGQEARLRCSPMKGHSHVYWYRQLPEEGLKFMVYLQKENIIDESGMPKERFSAEFPKEGPSILRIQQVVRGDSAAYFCASSPVNGNTEAFFGQGTRLTVV.

The CDR3 region has the DNA TGTGCCAGCAGCTCCGGACAGGGGTCTAATGAAAAACTGTTTTTT. Protein: CASSSGQGSNEKLFF. The chain combines TRBV5-8 with TRBJ1-4, with 9 bases lining up with TRBD1. The ends lost 3 bases at V and 3 bases at J; junction bases unmatched: 3. Germline V lookup: CDR1 SGHTS, CDR2 YDEGEE. The CDR3 sequence is 15 residues long.

The chain joins TRBV2 to TRBJ2-4; 7 bases agree with TRBD2. The CDR3 spans 17 residues. CDR1 and CDR2 from the germline V gene are SNHLY and FYNNEI. V lost 6 bases, J lost 2 bases, and 13 bases stayed unmatched. The CDR3 DNA sequence: TGTGCCAGCAGCGCGGGTTGGGGGAGGGATTCCAAAAACATTCAGTACTTC. This translates into CASSAGWGRDSKNIQYF.

The chain joins TRBV5-1 to TRBJ1-1; D not certain. Per the germline V gene, CDR1 is SGHRS and CDR2 is YFSETQ. The V and J ends lost 0 bases and 0 bases respectively, with 15 bases between them. The CDR3 totals 17 residues. The CDR3: CASSLAVGGGMNTEAFF. CDR3 nucleotides: TGCGCCAGCAGCTTGGCCGTGGGTGGAGGGATGAACACTGAAGCTTTCTTT.

The rearrangement uses TRBV3-1 (or the pseudogene TRBV3-2) and TRBJ2-7, with D possibly TRBD1 on 6 matching bases. Germline V gene lookup returns CDR1 LGHDT and CDR2 YNNKEL (reference sequence). V shed 1 base and J shed 2 bases, with 15 bases lying between them. This CDR3 comprises 16 residues. CDR3: CASSQAPLTGPYEQYF. CDR3 nucleotide sequence: TGTGCCAGCAGCCAAGCCCCATTGACAGGTCCCTACGAGCAGTACTTC.

This chain connects TRBV27 to TRBJ2-3; D not certain. The CDR3 has 12 amino acids. Germline CDR1 is MNHEY and CDR2 is SMNVEV (reference sequence). The V and J ends lost 5 bases and 2 bases respectively, with 5 bases between them. CDR3 sequence (DNA): TGTGCCAGCAGTCCACACACAGATACGCAGTATTTT. Protein sequence: CASSPHTDTQYF.

The chain links TRBV11-3 to TRBJ2-3; 7 bases agree with TRBD2. The length of the CDR3 is 14 residues. In germline, CDR1 is SGHNT, CDR2 YENEEA. V was clipped by 3 bases and J by 6 bases; unmatched bases: 6. The CDR3 coding sequence is TGTGCCAGCAGCTTCCGGGACTACAAGGATACGCAGTATTTT. This codes for CASSFRDYKDTQYF.